What follows is one T cell receptor (beta chain) and its context. Its cognate antigen is unknown. These data come from a study of CD8 T cells in ankylosing spondylitis. General study results and limits: Seemingly characteristic of ankylosing spondylitis blood was a TCR beta motif consisting of about 8 highly homologous variants. Clones linked to the disease showed a CD8+ phenotype. They occurred at relatively low frequencies in peripheral blood. Existing reports had already noted some motif variants in reactive arthritis synovial fluid and blood. Matched ankylosing spondylitis synovial fluid reportedly contained a significantly enriched population of disease-linked clones.

One entry per CDR3 protein results from TCRdb running MiXCR on the 5' RACE reads. Of over 95,000 distinct CDR3 sequences listed, 7.5% to 9% are singletons. This CDR3 is 13 amino acids long. CDR1 is SGHTA, CDR2 FQGNSA, per germline. The V end lost 1 base, the J end lost 9 bases, and 10 bases lay between the germline ends. Source material: blood, either unsorted or a sorted T cell fraction (not recorded which). The rearrangement uses TRBV7-2 and TRBJ2-1; tentatively, D is TRBD2 (6 bases). The receptor was isolated from a male donor with ankylosing spondylitis or in good health (not recorded which). CDR3 nucleotide sequence: TGTGCCAGCAGCTTAGAACGGGAGCTTGAGCAGTTCTTC. Translating gives CASSLERELEQFF.